This T cell receptor (beta chain) derives from a study of shared clonotypes between healthy human individuals. The V and J ends lost 7 bases and 6 bases, in that order; junction bases with no gene match: 5. The CDR3 has 13 residues. Looked up from germline, CDR1 is SQVTM and CDR2 is ANQGSEA. Under the authors' procedure: Junction-only immunoSEQ data arrived without quality scores, meaning filtering differed. TCRdb keeps only in-frame clones here, not all; method: immunoSEQ multiplex PCR. From that table come the V and J calls and clone size; the DNA was used to work out D and trimming. This table has under 600,000 clones, about 80% appearing once.

The rearrangement joins TRBV29-1 to TRBJ2-1, with 11 bases lining up with TRBD2. This receptor was identified in a woman in her forties in good health. Some clones in this sample may be carry-over from other donors' samples. Sample: PBMCs. CDR3 sequence: CSAPGLAGNEQFF. The CDR3 coding sequence is TGCAGCGCCCCCGGACTAGCGGGCAATGAGCAGTTCTTC.